These 14 T cell receptor beta chains were all obtained from the same sample, sequenced in a study of cytomegalovirus exposure and HLA in healthy donors. The PCR had 60 Vbeta and 13 Jbeta primers. Sequencing used immunoSEQ multiplex PCR; TCRdb keeps in-frame clones, though not all of them. Altogether under 200,000 clones are present, 84% being singletons, with the ten largest covering 5% to 7%. Material for sequencing was PBMCs. The receptor set was obtained from a man aged 50 or older in good health and CMV-seropositive.

The DNA for the CDR3 is TGTGCCAGTAGAGTCTGGGGACTAGCAGATTCGAACACCGGGGAGCTGTTTTTT. Translating gives CASRVWGLADSNTGELFF. The chain carries TRBV19 and TRBJ2-2, with 9 bases fitting TRBD2. The CDR3 contains 18 residues. Trimming removed 6 bases from V and 0 bases from J; junction bases left unmatched: 11. Germline CDR1 LNHDA, CDR2 SQIVND (reference sequence).

This clone has just a few counts. The chain combines TRBV29-1 with TRBJ2-1, with D maybe TRBD1 (7 bases). The ends were cut back, 4 bases at V and 3 bases at J, with 13 bases in the middle. Germline V gene data show CDR1 as SQVTM and CDR2 as ANQGSEA. This CDR3 has 14 residues. The CDR3 is CSVADREVYNEQFF. The CDR3 DNA follows: TGCAGCGTTGCCGACAGGGAGGTCTACAATGAGCAGTTCTTC.

The rearrangement joins TRBV7-9 to TRBJ2-7, with 10 bases that match TRBD1. The CDR3 runs to 19 residues. CDR1 SEHNR and CDR2 FQNEAQ come from the germline V gene (reference sequence). V lost 1 base, J lost 6 bases, and 18 bases stayed unmatched. In DNA, the CDR3 is TGTGCCAGCAGCTTAGGGGGCCCGGGACAGGGGTCATACTTCGGCGAGCAGTACGTC. It is translated as CASSLGGPGQGSYFGEQYV.

The rearrangement joins TRBV9 to TRBJ1-2; TRBD1 matches 7 bases. The CDR3 is 14 amino acids. Trimming at V came to 0 bases and at J to 10 bases, leaving 9 bases not matched to a gene. Germline CDR1 and CDR2: SGDLS and YYNGEE. CDR3 in amino acids: CASSVAGQGGDYTF. The CDR3 coding sequence is TGTGCCAGCAGCGTAGCGGGGCAGGGGGGAGACTACACCTTC.

This chain joins TRBV5-4 and TRBJ2-5; D perhaps matches TRBD2 (5 bases). V lost 4 bases to trimming and J lost 2 bases, with 15 bases between them. The CDR3 runs to 15 residues. Germline CDR1 reads SGHNT; CDR2 reads YYREEE (reference sequence). CDR3 coding DNA: TGTGCCAGCAGCCCCTCCGACTATCCTCAAGAGACCCAGTACTTC. Its translation: CASSPSDYPQETQYF.

The J gene is TRBJ1-6, the V gene TRBV2; TRBD1 matches 7 bases. V dropped 8 bases and J dropped 7; count of bases not matched to a gene: 8. In germline, CDR1 is SNHLY, CDR2 FYNNEI. The length of the CDR3 is 14 residues. DNA for the CDR3: TGTGCCAGCCGGGGACAGTCGGGCAATTCACCCCTCCACTTT. This encodes CASRGQSGNSPLHF.

The genes are TRBV29-1 and TRBJ1-2, with 9 bases identical to TRBD1. V lost 6 bases to trimming and J lost 8 bases; unmatched junction nucleotides: 10. The CDR3 spans 13 residues. Per germline, CDR1 SQVTM and CDR2 ANQGSEA. In nucleotides, the CDR3 is TGCAGCGTCGCCACAGGGGGCGGTTCAGGCTACACCTTC. Residues: CSVATGGGSGYTF.

There are a few counts of this clone. The rearrangement uses TRBV5-1 and TRBJ1-1; 7 bases match TRBD1. The germline gives CDR1 SGHRS, CDR2 YFSETQ. The trim removed 3 bases at V and 3 bases at J, leaving 2 bases unmatched. The CDR3 sequence is 13 residues long. As DNA, the CDR3 is TGCGCCAGCAGCTGGGACAGAGACACTGAAGCTTTCTTT. It codes for CASSWDRDTEAFF.

The rearrangement joins TRBV2 to TRBJ1-1; D gene ambiguous. The CDR3 spans 14 residues. Deletions cut 6 bases from V and 4 bases from J, with 15 bases between. The V gene's germline CDR1 is SNHLY and CDR2 FYNNEI. For the CDR3, the DNA is TGTGCCAGCAGGCCCCCTTCGGGGAGCACTGAAGCTTTCTTT. Translating it yields CASRPPSGSTEAFF.

The V and J genes are TRBV19 and TRBJ1-2, with D possibly TRBD1 on 6 matching bases. The CDR3 consists of 15 residues. The germline V gene has CDR1 LNHDA and CDR2 SQIVND (reference sequence). Trimming left V 6 bases short and J 2 bases short, with 16 bases between. This CDR3 reads CASSGQQTPNYGYTF. The CDR3 DNA reads TGTGCCAGTAGCGGACAGCAAACTCCCAACTATGGCTACACCTTC.

The CDR3 here is CASSELASGNSETQYF. In DNA form, the CDR3 reads TGTGCCAGCAGTGAATTAGCTAGCGGGAATTCCGAGACCCAGTACTTC. This chain links TRBV6-1 with TRBJ2-5; 9 nucleotides line up with TRBD2. Germline V gene data show CDR1 as MNHNS and CDR2 as SASEGT. This CDR3 has 16 amino acids. Losses at the gene ends were 2 bases for V and 5 bases for J; bases not matched to a gene: 9.

The rearrangement links TRBV18 to TRBJ2-1; D is uncertain. V was clipped by 2 bases and J by 9 bases, with 17 bases between them. The V gene's germline CDR1 is KGHSH and CDR2 LQKENI. The CDR3 has 15 residues. Here the CDR3 reads CASSPGGSRSVEQFF. CDR3 coding DNA: TGTGCCAGCTCACCAGGTGGCAGCCGGAGCGTTGAGCAGTTCTTC.

This chain connects TRBV6-5 to TRBJ2-5, with unresolved D. The CDR3 has 14 amino acids. The germline CDR1 and CDR2 sequences are MNHEY and SVGAGI. V lost 2 bases to trimming and J lost 1 base, with 8 bases between them. The CDR3 bases are TGTGCCAGCAGTTACCCCCGTTTCCAAGAGACCCAGTACTTC. Its protein is CASSYPRFQETQYF.

The chain recombines TRBV5-1 with TRBJ2-1; no clear D gene. The CDR3 has 15 residues. Germline V gene lookup returns CDR1 SGHRS and CDR2 YFSETQ. Trimming stripped 7 bases from V and 5 bases from J, with 19 bases between. The CDR3 sequence is CASLPNLASNNEQFF. The CDR3 DNA reads TGCGCCAGCCTCCCTAATCTGGCTAGTAACAATGAGCAGTTCTTC. Variable domain in full (rest from reference TRBV5-1 and TRBJ2-1): KAGVTQTPRYLIKTRGQQVTLSCSPISGHRSVSWYQQTPGQGLQFLFEYFSETQRNKGNFPGRFSGRQFSNSRSEMNVSTLELGDSALYLCASLPNLASNNEQFFGPGTRLTVL.